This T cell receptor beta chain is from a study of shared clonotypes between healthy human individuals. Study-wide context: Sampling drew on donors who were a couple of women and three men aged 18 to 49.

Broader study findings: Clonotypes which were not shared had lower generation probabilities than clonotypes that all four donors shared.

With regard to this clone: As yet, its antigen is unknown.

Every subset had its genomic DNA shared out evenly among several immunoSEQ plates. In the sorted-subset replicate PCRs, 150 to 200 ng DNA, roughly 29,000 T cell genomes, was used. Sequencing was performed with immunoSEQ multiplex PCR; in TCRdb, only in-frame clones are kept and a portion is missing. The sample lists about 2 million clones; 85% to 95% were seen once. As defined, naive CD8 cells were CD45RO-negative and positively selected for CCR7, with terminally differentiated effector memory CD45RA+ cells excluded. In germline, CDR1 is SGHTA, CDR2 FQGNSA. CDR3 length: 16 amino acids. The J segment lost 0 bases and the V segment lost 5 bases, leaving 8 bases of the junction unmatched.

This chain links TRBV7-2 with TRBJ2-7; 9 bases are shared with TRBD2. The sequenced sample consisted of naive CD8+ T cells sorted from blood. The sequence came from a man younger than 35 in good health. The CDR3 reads CASSATLAGSSYEQYF. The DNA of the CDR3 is TGTGCCAGCAGCGCGACGCTAGCGGGGAGCTCCTACGAGCAGTACTTC. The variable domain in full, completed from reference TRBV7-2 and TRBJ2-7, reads GAGVSQSPSNKVTEKGKDVELRCDPISGHTALYWYRQSLGQGLEFLIYFQGNSAPDKSGLPSDRFSAERTGGSVSTLTIQRTQQEDSAVYLCASSATLAGSSYEQYFGPGTRLTVT.